This passage covers 10 T cell receptor beta chains from one sample sequenced in a study of blood T cell repertoires in COVID-19. Profiling relied on immunoSEQ multiplex PCR, and the TCRdb table lists in-frame clones only, not all of them. The sample shows about 340,000 clones, 75% to 90% of them seen only once. Sequences were obtained from peripheral blood. Receptor source: a woman aged 55-69 years with COVID-19, enrolled during active disease.

This clone was counted a single time. The chain is built from TRBV3-1 (or the pseudogene TRBV3-2) and TRBJ2-1; 11 positions agree with TRBD2. V shed 4 bases, J shed 5 bases, and the junction held 7 bases outside the gene matches. The CDR3 consists of 16 residues. CDR1 and CDR2 (germline): LGHDT, YNNKEL (reference sequence). For the CDR3, the DNA is TGTGCCAGCAGCCGATTTAGCGGGGGGGCTAACAATGAGCAGTTCTTC. Amino acids: CASSRFSGGANNEQFF.

The V gene is TRBV9, the J gene TRBJ1-1; the D is unclear. The CDR3 runs 14 residues. Germline V lookup: CDR1 SGDLS, CDR2 YYNGEE. V was cut by 0 bases and J by 5 bases, with 11 bases left in between. The CDR3 DNA is TGTGCCAGCAGCGTAGGAGGACTGGGGACTGAAGCTTTCTTT. This encodes CASSVGGLGTEAFF.

The chain recombines TRBV6-5 with TRBJ2-1; no firm D call. Germline assignment: CDR1 MNHEY and CDR2 SVGAGI. The CDR3 extends over 15 amino acids. Trimming pared 0 bases from V and 8 bases from J, leaving 14 bases between. The CDR3 nucleotides read TGTGCCAGCAGTTACTCCGGGTTCTTAGGCGATGAGCAGTTCTTC. It encodes CASSYSGFLGDEQFF.

V gene TRBV5-6 combines with J gene TRBJ1-4, with D possibly being TRBD1 (6 bases). Looked up from germline, CDR1 is SGHDT and CDR2 is YYEEEE. V lost 3 bases and J 6 bases, leaving 12 bases between the germline ends. The CDR3 sequence is 14 residues long. CDR3: CASSSGTIYEKLFF. The CDR3 coding sequence is TGTGCCAGCAGCTCCGGGACAATATATGAAAAACTGTTTTTT.

V gene TRBV7-3 combines with J gene TRBJ1-5; D is unresolved. Germline CDR1 and CDR2: SGHTA and FQGTGA. This CDR3 is 13 amino acids long. The V end lost 5 bases, the J end lost 5 bases, and 10 bases lay between the germline ends. DNA for the CDR3: TGTGCCAGCAGCCCAGACGGAGATCAGCCCCAGCATTTT. Translated, it gives CASSPDGDQPQHF.

The chain couples TRBV7-2 to TRBJ2-2; no clear D. The CDR3 spans 12 residues. CDR1 is SGHTA and CDR2 is FQGNSA in the germline V gene. V gave up 2 bases and J gave up 5 bases, with 3 bases separating them. In DNA form, the CDR3 reads TGTGCCAGCAGCTTACCAACCGGGGAGCTGTTTTTT. It translates to CASSLPTGELFF.

The chain employs TRBV6-1 and TRBJ2-2, with D possibly TRBD2 on 5 matching bases. V gave up 0 bases and J gave up 7 bases, with 12 bases separating them. Germline V CDR1 and CDR2: MNHNS, SASEGT. CDR3 length: 15 amino acids. For the CDR3, the DNA is TGTGCCAGCAGTGAAGCGGTGGAAGAGGGCGGGGAGCTGTTTTTT. Amino acid sequence: CASSEAVEEGGELFF.

This chain uses TRBV20-1 with TRBJ2-3; 8 bases map to TRBD2. CDR1 is DFQATT and CDR2 is SNEGSKA in the germline V gene (reference sequence). V trimming: 3 bases; J trimming: 6 bases; junction bases outside the gene matches: 11. The CDR3 covers 15 residues. In DNA form, the CDR3 reads TGCAGTGCTAGTGCTCGGGGGGGAAGATGGGATACGCAGTATTTT. It codes for CSASARGGRWDTQYF.

The V gene is TRBV4-1, the J gene TRBJ1-4, with unresolved D. Germline V gene sequence: CDR1 MGHRA, CDR2 YSYEKL. V was cut by 1 base and J by 7 bases, with 7 bases left in between. The CDR3 has 13 amino acids. This CDR3 reads CASSQAFSEKLFF. The CDR3 DNA is TGCGCCAGCAGCCAAGCCTTCAGTGAAAAACTGTTTTTT.

CDR3 in DNA: TGTGCCAGCAGTCGGACTAGCGGGGGTATATCTGGCACAGATACGCAGTATTTT. The encoded protein is CASSRTSGGISGTDTQYF. V and J are TRBV6-6 and TRBJ2-3; 13 bases agree with TRBD2. Per the germline V gene, CDR1 is MNHNY and CDR2 is SVGAGI (reference sequence). CDR3 size: 18 residues. Trimming cost V 5 bases and J 1 base; bases outside gene matches: 9.